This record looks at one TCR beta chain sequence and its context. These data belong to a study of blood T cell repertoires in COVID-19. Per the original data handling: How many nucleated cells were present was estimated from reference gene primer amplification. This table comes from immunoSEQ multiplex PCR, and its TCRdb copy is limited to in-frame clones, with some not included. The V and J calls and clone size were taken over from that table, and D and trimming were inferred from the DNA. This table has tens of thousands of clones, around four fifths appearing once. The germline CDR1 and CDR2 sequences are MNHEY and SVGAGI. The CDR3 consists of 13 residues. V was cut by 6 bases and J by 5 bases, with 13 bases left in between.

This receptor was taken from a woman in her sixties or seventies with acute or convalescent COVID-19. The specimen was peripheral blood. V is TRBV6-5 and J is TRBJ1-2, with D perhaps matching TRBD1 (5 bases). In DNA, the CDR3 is TGTGCCAGCAGCCTGACAGACGGGTATGGCTACACCTTC. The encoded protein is CASSLTDGYGYTF.